This T cell receptor (beta chain) was sequenced in a study of CD8+ T cells in alopecia areata. This clone was recorded only once. Antigen: not known. Study-level findings and limits: Elevated clonality characterized lesional scalp relative to normal scalp, particularly in alopecia totalis/universalis. Among patients, TCR sharing was less clear than in mice, a difference possibly due in part to HLA diversity in the patient population.

The germline V and J ends were trimmed by 2 bases and 5 bases, with 14 bases remaining between them. The CDR3 runs 14 residues. Germline CDR1 SGHRS, CDR2 YFSETQ. Following extraction, RNA underwent reverse transcription to cDNA, which served as the sequencing template. TCRdb's table, derived via immunoSEQ multiplex PCR, lists solely in-frame clones and lacks some. The sample contains about 23,000 clones, roughly 52% of which appear only once. Peripheral blood, together with lesional scalp punch biopsies, was collected from alopecia areata patients. V and J are TRBV5-1 and TRBJ2-7; D possibly matches TRBD1 or TRBD2 (7 bases each). Material for sequencing was NKG2D-high CD8+ T cells sorted from blood. This TCR was recovered from a human donor with alopecia areata. CDR3: CASSFPGGRDEQYF. In nucleotides, the CDR3 is TGCGCCAGCAGCTTCCCAGGGGGGAGGGACGAGCAGTACTTC.